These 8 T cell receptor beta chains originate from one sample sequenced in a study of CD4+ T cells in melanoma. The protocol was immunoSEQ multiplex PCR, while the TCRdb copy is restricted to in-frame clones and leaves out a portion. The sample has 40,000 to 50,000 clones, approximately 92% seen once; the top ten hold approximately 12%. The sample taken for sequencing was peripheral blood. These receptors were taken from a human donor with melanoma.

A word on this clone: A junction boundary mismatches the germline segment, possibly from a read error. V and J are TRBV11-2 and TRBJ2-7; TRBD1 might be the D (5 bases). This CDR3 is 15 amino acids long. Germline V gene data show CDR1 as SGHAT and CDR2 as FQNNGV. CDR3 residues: CASSSPLQGYVEQCF. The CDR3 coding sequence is TGTGCCAGCAGCTCCCCTCTCCAGGGTTACGTCGAGCAGTGCTTC. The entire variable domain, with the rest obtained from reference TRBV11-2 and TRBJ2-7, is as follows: EAGVAQSPRYKIIEKRQSVAFWCNPISGHATLYWYQQILGQGPKLLIQFQNNGVVDDSQLPKDRFSAERLKGVDSTLKIQPAKLEDSAVYLCASSSPLQGYVEQCFGPGTRLTVT.

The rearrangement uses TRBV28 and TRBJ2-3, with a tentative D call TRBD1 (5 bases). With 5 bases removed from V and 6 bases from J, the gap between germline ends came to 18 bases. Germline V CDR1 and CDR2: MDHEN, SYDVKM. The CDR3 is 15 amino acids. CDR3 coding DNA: TGTGCCAGCAGTCCCTCTAAGACAGATTTTGATACGCAGTATTTT. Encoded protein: CASSPSKTDFDTQYF.

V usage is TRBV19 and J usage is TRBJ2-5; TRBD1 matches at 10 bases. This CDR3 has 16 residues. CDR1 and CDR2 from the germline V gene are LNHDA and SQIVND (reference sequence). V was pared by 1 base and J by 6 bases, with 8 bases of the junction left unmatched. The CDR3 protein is CASSIGVTGGAQTQYF. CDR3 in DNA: TGTGCCAGTAGTATAGGGGTGACAGGGGGCGCGCAGACCCAGTACTTC.

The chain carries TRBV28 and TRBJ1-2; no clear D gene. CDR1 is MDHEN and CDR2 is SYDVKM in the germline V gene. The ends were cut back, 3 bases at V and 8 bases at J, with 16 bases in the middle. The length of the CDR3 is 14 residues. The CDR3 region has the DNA TGTGCCAGCAGTTTTCGGGCCCTAAGGAGCGGCTACACCTTC. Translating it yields CASSFRALRSGYTF.

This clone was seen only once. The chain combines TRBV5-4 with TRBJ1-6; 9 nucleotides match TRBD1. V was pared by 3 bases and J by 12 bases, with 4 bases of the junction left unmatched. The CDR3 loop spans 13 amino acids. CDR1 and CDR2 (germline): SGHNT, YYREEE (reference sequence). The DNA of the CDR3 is TGTGCCAGCAGCTCCGGGACAGGGTTACCCCTCCACTTT. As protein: CASSSGTGLPLHF.

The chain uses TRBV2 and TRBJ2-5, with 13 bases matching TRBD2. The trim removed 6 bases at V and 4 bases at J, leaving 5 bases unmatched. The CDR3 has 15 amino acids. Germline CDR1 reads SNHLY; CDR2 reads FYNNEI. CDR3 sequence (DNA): TGTGCCAGCAGGGCAACTAGCGGGGGGGCAGAGACCCAGTACTTC. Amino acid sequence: CASRATSGGAETQYF.

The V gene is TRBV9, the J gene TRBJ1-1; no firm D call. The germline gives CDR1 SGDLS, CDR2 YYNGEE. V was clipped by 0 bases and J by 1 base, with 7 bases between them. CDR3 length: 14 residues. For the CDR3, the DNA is TGTGCCAGCAGCGTAGCTGTGGGGAACACTGAAGCTTTCTTT. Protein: CASSVAVGNTEAFF. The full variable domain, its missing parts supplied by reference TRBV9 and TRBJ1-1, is DSGVTQTPKHLITATGQRVTLRCSPRSGDLSVYWYQQSLDQGLQFLIQYYNGEERAKGNILERFSAQQFPDLHSELNLSSLELGDSALYFCASSVAVGNTEAFFGQGTRLTVV.

Written as DNA, the CDR3 is TGTGCCAGCAGCCGGGACTCCCAGTCCGTGTACGAGCAGTACTTC. Translating gives CASSRDSQSVYEQYF. The rearrangement links TRBV7-9 to TRBJ2-7, with a possible D match to TRBD2 (6 bases). The V end lost 5 bases, the J end lost 4 bases, and 18 bases lay between the germline ends. In germline, CDR1 is SEHNR, CDR2 FQNEAQ (reference sequence). CDR3 length equals 15 residues.